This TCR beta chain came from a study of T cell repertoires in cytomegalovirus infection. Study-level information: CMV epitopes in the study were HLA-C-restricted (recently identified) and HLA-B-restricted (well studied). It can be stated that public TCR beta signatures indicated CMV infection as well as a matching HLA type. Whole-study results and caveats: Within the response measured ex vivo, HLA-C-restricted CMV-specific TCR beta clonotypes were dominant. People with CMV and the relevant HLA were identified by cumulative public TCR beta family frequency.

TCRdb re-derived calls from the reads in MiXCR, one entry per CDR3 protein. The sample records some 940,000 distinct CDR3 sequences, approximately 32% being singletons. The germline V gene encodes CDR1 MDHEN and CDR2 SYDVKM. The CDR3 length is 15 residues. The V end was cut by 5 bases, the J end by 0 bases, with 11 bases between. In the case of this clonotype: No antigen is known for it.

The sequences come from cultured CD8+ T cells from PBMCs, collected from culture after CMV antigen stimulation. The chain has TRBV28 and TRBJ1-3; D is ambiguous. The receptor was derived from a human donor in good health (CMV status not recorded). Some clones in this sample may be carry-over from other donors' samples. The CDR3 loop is CASSAVTSSGNTIYF. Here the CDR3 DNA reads TGTGCCAGCAGTGCGGTGACAAGCTCTGGAAACACCATATATTTT.